This T cell receptor (beta chain) originates from a study of cytomegalovirus exposure and HLA in healthy donors (dated by TCRdb to 2015 to 2018). About the study as a whole: An earlier analysis of approximately 550 of the donors reported about 250 Gb of sequence data and 117 million unique TCR beta sequences from about 200 million T cells. To predict cytomegalovirus infection status, the study brought together high-throughput TCR immunosequencing, statistical association of individual TCRs with disease status, and machine learning. An early release covering around 630 HLA-typed donors comprised about 320 gigabases of sequencing data and roughly 86 million unique TCR sequences. Across 300 to 500 genotyped donors of the cohort, an average of approximately 220,000 unique TCR beta nucleotide sequences per donor were sequenced, and roughly 20% of those sequences were non-productive. All discovery cohort repertoires had been generated on a single sequencing platform. Along with the approximately 700-subject first cohort, a separate validation cohort of 120 different subjects was used. A later analysis re-examined previously published TCR beta repertoires from about 700 donors and added high-resolution HLA genotyping to investigate patterns of TCR occurrence. The genetic ancestry cluster associated with self-reported Caucasian donors included 81% of the approximately 400 genotyped donors. To decide whether each TCR beta V gene segment behaved as functional or pseudogenic, an earlier analysis of some 540 of the donors relied on high-throughput TCR beta sequencing. Class I and class II HLA loci were covered by the typing at four-digit resolution. Alongside the repertoire data, information on donor age, sex, ethnicity and CMV serostatus was compiled. The study aimed to test whether signatures of past pathogen exposure could be identified by cataloging public T cell receptors. Roughly five DR-DQ haplotypes were treated as single units for association and clustering because of strong linkage in the cohort. The number of typed donors differed by locus: about 620-640 for A, B, C, DRB1 and DQB1; 522 for DQA1; some 610 for DPA1; and roughly 470 for DPB1. The study used immunosequencing to profile the T cell repertoires of several hundred subjects and linked those repertoires to cytomegalovirus serostatus. In the later analysis, no new phenotypic data were used to find candidate immune exposures; instead, reliance was placed on TCR beta sequences and their occurrence across donors. In a later genetic analysis, genome-wide SNP genotypes for about 55% of the roughly 670 donors were used, and that subset was treated as a discovery cohort.

Overall study outcomes, separate from this receptor: Roughly uniform sequencing depth across donors was assumed in presence/absence analyses, although this assumption may not hold. The classifier was reported to diagnose cytomegalovirus status with high specificity and sensitivity in both the original cohort and the validation cohort. In an earlier analysis of several hundred of the donors, most TCR beta V segments were observed in productive rearrangements about 87% or about 30% of the time, broadly matching IMGT annotations. A few of the identified cytomegalovirus-associated TCR beta chains were confirmed in vitro to be specific for cytomegalovirus antigens. In a later analysis, HLA-associated TCR beta chains were found to be more clonally expanded and to have lower generation probabilities than equally common non-associated chains. Linkage disequilibrium might explain the correlated functional status among segregating V segments, but an unknown experimental factor could not be ruled out. When HLA alleles, especially DR and DQ, strongly co-occurred, attributing TCR associations to individual alleles was difficult. The earlier analysis of a few hundred of the donors excluded about 16 rarely observed V segments, including chromosome 9 orphons, because counts were too low. Most TCR sequences were seen in very few donors, while some public TCRs were found in many individuals. In a later genetic analysis, fewer N-insertions in productive TCRs were reported among donors in an Asian-associated ancestry cluster than the 666-donor mean. In a later analysis, the rate of TCR association differed among HLA loci, with DRB1 alleles having the most associated TCRs and HLA-C alleles having the fewest. HLA typing was unavailable for some donors at each locus, so association tests used only the typed subset. In a later analysis, several top co-occurrence clusters were reported to appear linked to parvovirus B19, influenza, CMV and Epstein-Barr virus. In a later genetic analysis, a missense DCLRE1C variant was associated with V-gene and J-gene trimming of TCR beta chains, and the association was replicated in an independent cohort. The only immune exposure information available for the cohort was CMV serostatus. A total of 164 TCR beta chains were listed by the study as associated with cytomegalovirus. A later analysis found that most CMV-associated TCR beta chains appeared HLA-restricted, with HLA associations seemingly driven largely by CMV exposure. In this cohort, only TCR beta chains were sequenced, and detectable features were limited by the absence of alpha or paired-chain data. Some IMGT-functional V segments, including TRBV6-2 and TRBV6-3, could not be told apart with the 87-base-pair reads, so those segments were excluded. A further reported finding was that TCR beta sequences accurately predicted the HLA-A and HLA-B alleles for most subjects in the first cohort. In a later analysis, about 17,000 TCR beta sequences were associated with specific HLA alleles at a false discovery rate of 0.05. A group of highly shared sequence variants was considered likely to be a technical artifact of the sequencing pipeline. The authors suggested that the approach could potentially be extended to other disease states and immunological phenotypes.

In regard to this clone: Its specific antigen is unknown. Base qualities are not recorded, but no much larger clone differs from it by a single base.

The library was prepared using the immunoSEQ multiplex PCR assay. For the multiplex PCR, a mixture combining 60 forward primers for TCR Vbeta segments and 13 reverse primers for TCR Jbeta segments was used. A multiplex PCR assay on genomic DNA amplified the CDR3 region of rearranged TCR beta genes. The Illumina HiSeq System was used to sequence the amplified TCR beta libraries as 87-base-pair reads. The paper's data handling went like this. A later analysis tallied around 87 million unique TCR beta chains across the 700 or so repertoires, and approximately 11 million of those chains were shared by two or more donors. Raw reads were error-corrected and collapsed into unique sequences by a nearest-neighbor algorithm in which closely related sequences were merged to remove PCR and sequencing errors. CDR3 sequences were aligned to IMGT reference sequences to assign V, D and J gene segments. For a sequence to be retained, a match of at least six nucleotides was required to both a V gene segment and a J gene segment. A rearrangement was called productive if the CDR3 had no stop codons and remained in frame with V and J, and every other rearrangement was called non-productive. Following IMGT convention, CDR3 was defined as the stretch from the second conserved V-encoded cysteine to the conserved J-encoded phenylalanine. The earlier analysis of some 540 of the donors excluded any sequence lacking an unambiguous match to a single V gene segment. An earlier analysis of approximately 590 of the donors classified V segments as functional when productive rearrangements were above 56.7% and as segregating when the standard deviation between donors was above 5%. A statistical classification framework was built for diagnosing cytomegalovirus status from the catalog of TCR beta chain sequences. In a later analysis, TCR nucleotide sequences were compared against IMGT/GENE-DB human TR gene sequences so that V and J genes could be assigned. In a later analysis, CDR3 sequences and most-parsimonious VDJ recombination scenarios were assigned using the TCRdist pipeline. A later analysis defined each TCR beta chain by its CDR3 amino acid sequence plus V-gene family, and excluded reads lacking a unique V-gene family. To address suspected cross-contamination and a sequencing artifact, a later analysis removed under 600 highly shared, low-generation-probability nucleotide sequences. In a later analysis, a clonal expansion index for each public chain was calculated from normalized within-repertoire ranks of inferred template counts. Generation probabilities in a later analysis came from a VDJ recombination model fitted to out-of-frame rearrangements, and those results were checked against IGoR. A later analysis scored TCR-TCR, TCR-HLA and TCR-CMV co-occurrence with hypergeometric tests, applying a repertoire-size bias correction to TCR pairs. In a later analysis, false discovery rates were estimated by permuting HLA or CMV assignments 20 times. A later analysis grouped co-occurring TCRs with DBSCAN, adding TCRdist sequence similarity when clustering within HLA-allele-positive subsets. Co-occurrence clustering excluded repertoires with fewer than 30,000 or more than 120,000 public chains, plus five with anomalous nucleotide sharing. TCRdb provides this immuneACCESS table in a form limited to in-frame rearrangements. Some clones are lacking; in checked studies, under half of them reflect an unresolved V gene, and why the rest are absent is not known. Clone size and V and J calls were adopted from that table, with D and trimming inferred from the DNA. This sample comprises some 170,000 clones, approximately 80% of them detected only once. The top ten clonotypes cover 2.2% of the sample.

The cohort was made up of 500 to 850 healthy bone marrow donors. At the time of sampling, every cohort member was nominally healthy, though immune exposures that went unrecorded were likely present. The donor was CMV seronegative and was included in the group of several hundred seronegative cohort members. Every donor gave a peripheral blood sample, and the peripheral blood mononuclear cells from that sample were used for TCR beta sequencing. The Qiagen DNeasy Blood Extraction Kit was used to extract genomic DNA from the blood cell samples. Reading from cysteine to phenylalanine, the CDR3 counts 18 amino acids. Left in the record is the CDR3 DNA by itself, 54 bases read in frame from the first base. Trimmed from V: 0 bases; trimmed from J: 6 bases; junction bases lacking a gene match: 18. CDR1 and CDR2, per the germline V gene, are SQVTM and ANQGSEA.

Rearrangement joined TRBV29-1 to TRBJ1-1; 8 middle bases align to TRBD1. This TCR came from a woman aged 30 to 39 in good health and CMV-seronegative. Source material: PBMCs. The nucleotides are TGCAGCGTTGAAGATCAGCGGGACAGGCACCTCAGAGTCCCTGAAGCTTTCTTT. Its protein is CSVEDQRDRHLRVPEAFF.